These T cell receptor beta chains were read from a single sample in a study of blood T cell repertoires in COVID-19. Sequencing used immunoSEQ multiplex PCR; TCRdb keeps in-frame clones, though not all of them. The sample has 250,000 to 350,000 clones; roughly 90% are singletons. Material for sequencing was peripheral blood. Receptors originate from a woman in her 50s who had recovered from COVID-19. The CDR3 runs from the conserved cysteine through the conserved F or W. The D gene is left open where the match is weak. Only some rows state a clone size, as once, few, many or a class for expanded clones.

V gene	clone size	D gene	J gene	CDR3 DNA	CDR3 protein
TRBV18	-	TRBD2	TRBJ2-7	TGTGCCAGCTCACCACTACAGCGGGAGAAGTCCTACGAGCAGTACTTC	CASSPLQREKSYEQYF
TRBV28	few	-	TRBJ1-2	TGTGCCAGCAGTCCCCCGTGGGAGGGCGGCTACACCTTC	CASSPPWEGGYTF
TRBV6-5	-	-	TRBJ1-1	TGTGCCAGCAGTTACTCTCGGGTTTTCAGGGGAATCTTT	CASSYSRVFRGIF
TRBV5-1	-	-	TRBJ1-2	TGCGCCAGCGGTGGGGGGGCGCCTCAGGGTGGCTACACCTTC	CASGGGAPQGGYTF
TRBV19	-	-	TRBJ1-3	TGTGCCAGTAGTATTTTAAGCATCTCTGGAAACACCATATATTTT	CASSILSISGNTIYF
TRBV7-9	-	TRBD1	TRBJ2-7	TGTGCCAGCAGCTCCTGGACAGGGTCCCTCTCCGAGCAGTACTTC	CASSSWTGSLSEQYF
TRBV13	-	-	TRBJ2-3	TGTGCCAGCAGTTCCCAGATGGGAGTCGATACGCAGTATTTT	CASSSQMGVDTQYF
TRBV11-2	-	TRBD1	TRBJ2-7	TGTGCCAGCAGCGCTGGTCAGGGGGCTTACGAGCAGTACTTC	CASSAGQGAYEQYF
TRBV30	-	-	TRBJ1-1	TGTGCCTGGCGGGACACAGCTGGTGAAGCTTTCTTT	CAWRDTAGEAFF
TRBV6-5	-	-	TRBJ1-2	TGTGCCAGCAGTTCCTCGACAGAATATGGCTACACCTTC	CASSSSTEYGYTF
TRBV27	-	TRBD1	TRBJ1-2	TGTGCCAGCAGTCTTTTACAGGGGGCTAACTATGGCTACACCTTC	CASSLLQGANYGYTF
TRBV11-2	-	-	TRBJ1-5	TGTGCCAGCAGCTTAGATGGCGGTGGCAGCAGACAGCCCCAGCATTTT	CASSLDGGGSRQPQHF
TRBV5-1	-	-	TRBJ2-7	TGCGCCAGCAGCCCCGACACCGGGACTGCCGTTGGGTACGAGCAGTACTTC	CASSPDTGTAVGYEQYF
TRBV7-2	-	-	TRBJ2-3	TGTGCCAGCAGCCCCAGGGGGAGGACTAGCACAGATACGCAGTATTTT	CASSPRGRTSTDTQYF
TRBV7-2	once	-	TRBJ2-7	TGTGCCAGCTGCCTTGACTCAATGCGGTCCTTCTACGAGCAGTACTTC	CASCLDSMRSFYEQYF
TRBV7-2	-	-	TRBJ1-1	TGTGCCAGCAGCACCAGGGTTAACACTGAAGCTTTCTTT	CASSTRVNTEAFF
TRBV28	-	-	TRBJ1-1	TGTGCCAGCAGTTTAGGTCCCCAGGGAACAGGTGAAGCTTTCTTT	CASSLGPQGTGEAFF
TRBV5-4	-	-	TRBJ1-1	TGTGCCAGCAGTCGCACTTGGGGGCAGAGGGACACTGAAGCTTTCTTT	CASSRTWGQRDTEAFF
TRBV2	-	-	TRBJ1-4	TGTGCCAGCAGACCCTCGGGGGTCGAAAAACTGTTTTTT	CASRPSGVEKLFF